The 32 T cell receptor beta chains below were found in one sample sequenced in a study of cytomegalovirus exposure and HLA in healthy donors. PCR amplification relied on 60 Vbeta primers (plus 13 Jbeta primers). Sequencing used immunoSEQ multiplex PCR; TCRdb keeps in-frame clones, though not all of them. Of about 90,000 clones listed, over 65% were seen once; the top ten hold roughly a sixth. What was sequenced was PBMCs. The receptors shown here come from a woman under 30 in good health and CMV-seropositive.

The chain joins TRBV5-6 to TRBJ2-7; TRBD2 is a possible D gene (6 bases). Trimming stripped 0 bases from V and 7 bases from J, with 17 bases between. Germline CDR1 and CDR2: SGHDT and YYEEEE. CDR3 length: 15 amino acids. The CDR3 region is CASSLGTGALREQYF. CDR3 nucleotide sequence: TGTGCCAGCAGCTTGGGAACGGGAGCGCTTCGTGAGCAGTACTTC. Looking up the rest from reference TRBV5-6 and TRBJ2-7 gives the full variable domain: DAGVTQSPTHLIKTRGQQVTLRCSPKSGHDTVSWYQQALGQGPQFIFQYYEEEERQRGNFPDRFSGHQFPNYSSELNVNALLLGDSALYLCASSLGTGALREQYFGPGTRLTVT.

This clone has a single count. The chain links TRBV27 to TRBJ1-4, with D maybe TRBD1 (6 bases). Trimming left V 3 bases short and J 8 bases short, with 13 bases between. This CDR3 region has 14 residues. CDR1 is MNHEY, CDR2 SMNVEV, per germline (reference sequence). The CDR3 sequence is CASSLTLRGEKLFF. The DNA of the CDR3 is TGTGCCAGCAGTTTGACCTTGAGGGGGGAAAAACTGTTTTTT.

This chain connects TRBV5-8 to TRBJ2-3, with 10 bases aligning to TRBD2. Germline V CDR1 and CDR2: SGHTS, YDEGEE. With 5 bases clipped from V and 8 bases from J, the junction kept 11 bases outside the gene matches. This CDR3 spans 15 amino acids. Written as DNA, the CDR3 is TGTGCCAGCAGTTACGGACTAGCGGTCCGGGGTACGCAGTATTTT. The encoded protein is CASSYGLAVRGTQYF.

This CDR3 is CASSSGSGDEKLFF. CDR3 nucleotides: TGTGCCAGCAGCTCCGGGTCAGGGGATGAAAAACTGTTTTTT. The chain combines TRBV5-5 with TRBJ1-4; D is perhaps TRBD1 (6 bases). The length of the CDR3 is 14 residues. Germline V gene sequence: CDR1 SGHKS, CDR2 YYEKEE (reference sequence). Trimming stripped 3 bases from V and 6 bases from J, with 12 bases between.

CDR3 protein: CASSQERRLLNEQFF. The DNA for the CDR3 is TGCGCCAGCAGCCAAGAACGGAGGCTCCTCAATGAGCAGTTCTTC. The genes are TRBV4-3 and TRBJ2-1; perhaps TRBD2 as D (5 bases). The V gene lost 0 bases and the J gene lost 6 bases, with 12 bases spanning the gap. The V gene's germline CDR1 is LGHNA and CDR2 YSLEER. This CDR3 is 15 amino acids long.

This sequence joins TRBV15 and TRBJ2-3; TRBD1 is a possible D gene (5 bases). The CDR3 covers 16 residues. Trimming took off 2 bases at V and 2 bases at J, with 14 bases between the two ends. In germline, CDR1 is LNHNV, CDR2 YYDKDF (reference sequence). The CDR3 DNA sequence: TGTGCCACCAGCAGACCCCGACAGAGAGACACAGATACGCAGTATTTT. Protein product: CATSRPRQRDTDTQYF.

The chain employs TRBV11-2 and TRBJ2-7; D is unclear. The CDR3 runs to 14 residues. Trimming took off 0 bases at V and 7 bases at J, with 13 bases between the two ends. Germline-derived CDR1 and CDR2 are SGHAT and FQNNGV. The CDR3 loop is CASSLDLLSSEQYF. The CDR3 nucleotides read TGTGCCAGCAGCTTAGATCTGCTTAGTTCTGAGCAGTACTTC.

This clone was observed a handful of times. The chain employs TRBV9 and TRBJ2-6, with TRBD2 as a possible D gene (5 bases). The CDR3 loop spans 16 amino acids. V was shortened by 4 bases and J by 4 bases, with 15 bases between the two germline ends. Germline loops: CDR1 SGDLS, CDR2 YYNGEE. The DNA for the CDR3 is TGTGCCAGCAGCCCCCCCCGGGGAACCGGGGCCAACGTCCTGACTTTC. Its protein product is CASSPPRGTGANVLTF.

CDR3 in amino acids: CASSLGTGVSYEQYF. The CDR3 DNA reads TGTGCCAGCAGCTTAGGGACAGGGGTTTCCTACGAGCAGTACTTC. The chain combines TRBV11-2 with TRBJ2-7, with 9 bases identical to TRBD1. Per germline, CDR1 SGHAT and CDR2 FQNNGV. The CDR3 runs 15 residues. V shed 1 base and J 1 base; nucleotides not matched to a gene: 2.

A note on this clone: At one end the junction does not follow the germline gene, possibly because of a read error. The chain has TRBV15 and TRBJ1-5; no firm D call. The germline gives CDR1 LNHNV, CDR2 YYDKDF (reference sequence). The CDR3 sequence is 13 residues long. In nucleotides, the CDR3 is TGTGCCACCGGCAGAGATCCTTCTCAGCCCCAGCATTTT. Encoded protein: CATGRDPSQPQHF. Full variable domain (remainder filled in from reference TRBV15 and TRBJ1-5): DAMVIQNPRYQVTQFGKPVTLSCSQTLNHNVMYWYQQKSSQAPKLLFHYYDKDFNNEADTPDNFQSRRPNTSFCFLDIRSPGLGDTAMYLCATGRDPSQPQHFGDGTRLSIL.

The chain links TRBV9 to TRBJ1-1; D is perhaps TRBD1 (5 bases). Germline CDR1 is SGDLS and CDR2 is YYNGEE. The CDR3 is made up of 13 amino acids. Between the trimmed V and J ends, which lost 4 bases and 4 bases, there was a span of 11 bases. CDR3 DNA sequence: TGTGCCAGCAGCCGTATGACAGCCACTGAAGCTTTCTTT. This translates into CASSRMTATEAFF.

V is TRBV5-4 and J is TRBJ2-3; TRBD1 matches at 7 bases. The length of the CDR3 is 14 residues. V shed 10 bases and J 5 bases; nucleotides not matched to a gene: 13. CDR1 is SGHNT, CDR2 YYREEE, per germline (reference sequence). The CDR3 DNA reads as TGTGCCCTCTCACAGGGGAATCGTGGAGATACGCAGTATTTT. Translating it yields CALSQGNRGDTQYF.

This clone was seen only a few times. The chain couples TRBV19 to TRBJ1-1; 10 bases match TRBD1. The V gene end was trimmed by 5 bases and the J gene end by 5 bases; junction bases not matched to a gene: 11. Germline values: CDR1 LNHDA, CDR2 SQIVND (reference sequence). The CDR3 is 16 amino acids. The CDR3 protein is CASSARQGAGRTEAFF. CDR3 nucleotides: TGTGCCAGTAGTGCCAGACAGGGGGCAGGAAGAACTGAAGCTTTCTTT.

The chain carries TRBV9 and TRBJ1-1, with 8 bases aligning to TRBD1. Trimming cost V 1 base and J 7 bases; bases outside gene matches: 9. The V gene's germline CDR1 is SGDLS and CDR2 YYNGEE. This CDR3 is built from 15 residues. The CDR3 nucleotides are TGTGCCAGCAGCGTACTAGGCAGGGGGCCCCTTGAAGCTTTCTTT. Its translation: CASSVLGRGPLEAFF.

This clone occurred a few times. The chain has TRBV25-1 and TRBJ1-5; D remains unclear. The V end was cut by 8 bases, the J end by 4 bases, with 6 bases between. The CDR3 loop spans 11 amino acids. Germline V lookup: CDR1 MGHDK, CDR2 SYGVNS. CDR3 loop: CASGANQPQHF. The CDR3 bases are TGTGCCAGCGGAGCAAATCAGCCCCAGCATTTT. The full variable domain, in which reference TRBV25-1 and TRBJ1-5 provide the parts outside the CDR3, is EADIYQTPRYLVIGTGKKITLECSQTMGHDKMYWYQQDPGMELHLIHYSYGVNSTEKGDLSSESTVSRIRTEHFPLTLESARPSHTSQYLCASGANQPQHFGDGTRLSIL.

This rearrangement joins TRBV7-2 to TRBJ1-2; 7 nucleotides align to TRBD1. Germline V lookup: CDR1 SGHTA, CDR2 FQGNSA. The CDR3 is made up of 16 amino acids. The V and J ends lost 1 base and 2 bases, in that order; junction bases with no gene match: 7. CDR3 coding DNA: TGTGCCAGCAGCTTAGACGGCAGGGGGAACAACTATGGCTACACCTTC. The encoded protein is CASSLDGRGNNYGYTF.

V usage is TRBV9 and J usage is TRBJ1-6; D is undetermined. The CDR3 extends over 15 amino acids. Trimming cost V 4 bases and J 1 base, with 9 bases left between them. The V gene's germline CDR1 is SGDLS and CDR2 YYNGEE. CDR3 nucleotides: TGTGCCAGCAGCCCACCGGGGTCCTATAATTCACCCCTCCACTTT. This translates into CASSPPGSYNSPLHF.

J is TRBJ2-1 and V is TRBV7-2, with no clear D. V shed 3 bases and J shed 8 bases, with 14 bases lying between them. The length of the CDR3 is 14 residues. The V gene's germline CDR1 is SGHTA and CDR2 FQGNSA. The CDR3 region is CASSFLRPLDEQFF. In DNA, the CDR3 is TGTGCCAGCAGCTTTTTGCGCCCTTTGGATGAGCAGTTCTTC.

The V gene is TRBV19, the J gene TRBJ1-3, with D possibly being TRBD1 (5 bases). Germline V gene lookup returns CDR1 LNHDA and CDR2 SQIVND (reference sequence). V lost 5 bases to trimming and J lost 2 bases, with 7 bases between them. CDR3 length: 13 amino acids. This chain's CDR3 is CASSPGAGNTIYF. The CDR3 coding sequence is TGTGCCAGTAGTCCGGGGGCTGGAAACACCATATATTTT.

The J gene is TRBJ1-5, the V gene TRBV28; 10 bases match TRBD1. The J segment lost 1 base and the V segment lost 10 bases, leaving 4 bases of the junction unmatched. Per the germline V gene, CDR1 is MDHEN and CDR2 is SYDVKM. This CDR3 spans 14 amino acids. The CDR3 coding sequence is TGTGCCATCCGGACAGGGGGAAGCAATCAGCCCCAGCATTTT. It encodes CAIRTGGSNQPQHF.

This chain uses TRBV11-2 with TRBJ2-3; 8 bases match TRBD2. CDR3 length: 15 amino acids. V shed 6 bases, J shed 5 bases, and the junction held 10 bases outside the gene matches. Germline CDR1 reads SGHAT; CDR2 reads FQNNGV. CDR3 loop: CASSPRGSGRDTQYF. CDR3 in DNA: TGTGCCAGCAGTCCCCGGGGGAGCGGGAGAGATACGCAGTATTTT.

The gene calls are TRBV9 and TRBJ2-3; 7 positions match TRBD2. The CDR3 spans 15 residues. V dropped 6 bases and J dropped 0; count of bases not matched to a gene: 7. Germline values: CDR1 SGDLS, CDR2 YYNGEE. CDR3 residues: CASNLGGESTDTQYF. CDR3 nucleotide sequence: TGTGCCAGCAACTTGGGGGGGGAGAGCACAGATACGCAGTATTTT.

The rearrangement links TRBV25-1 to TRBJ2-5, with TRBD1 identical over 7 bases. The CDR3 covers 15 residues. Germline V CDR1 and CDR2: MGHDK, SYGVNS. After removal of 7 bases from V and 4 bases from J, the junction contained 12 bases not matched to a gene. DNA of the CDR3: TGTGCCAGCAAGCCGACAGGGAGTCCGACAGAGACCCAGTACTTC. It specifies CASKPTGSPTETQYF.

The CDR3 is CASSLAVPGQGSGNTIYF. DNA for the CDR3: TGCGCCAGCAGCTTGGCCGTCCCGGGACAGGGTTCTGGAAACACCATATATTTT. The chain joins TRBV5-1 to TRBJ1-3; 9 nucleotides agree with TRBD1. The V gene end was trimmed by 0 bases and the J gene end by 1 base; junction bases not matched to a gene: 8. From germline, CDR1 is SGHRS and CDR2 YFSETQ. The CDR3 is 18 amino acids.

This chain connects TRBV7-2 to TRBJ2-3, with 8 nucleotides matching TRBD2. V lost 5 bases to trimming and J lost 4 bases; unmatched junction nucleotides: 8. The germline gives CDR1 SGHTA, CDR2 FQGNSA. This CDR3 has 15 residues. CDR3 protein: CASSAQRGWSDTQYF. The CDR3 DNA sequence: TGTGCCAGCAGCGCCCAGCGGGGGTGGTCAGATACGCAGTATTTT.

This clone has more than one count but fewer than ten. The chain carries TRBV7-9 and TRBJ1-6; no clear D gene. V lost 5 bases and J lost 10, with 18 bases in between. Per the germline V gene, CDR1 is SEHNR and CDR2 is FQNEAQ (reference sequence). This CDR3 region has 15 residues. The CDR3 sequence: CASSPPAGIQSPLHF. The DNA for the CDR3 is TGTGCCAGCAGCCCGCCCGCGGGAATTCAGTCACCCCTCCACTTT.

The CDR3 DNA reads TGTGCCAGCAGTGAAGAGGGTCCCGCCGAGCAGTTCTTC. This encodes CASSEEGPAEQFF. The J gene is TRBJ2-1, the V gene TRBV25-1; a weak D match, TRBD2 (5 bases). Germline V gives CDR1 MGHDK, CDR2 SYGVNS. Between the trimmed V and J ends, which lost 2 bases and 10 bases, there was a span of 12 bases. The CDR3 has 13 amino acids.

This sequence joins TRBV28 and TRBJ1-2; the D is unclear. The CDR3 spans 13 residues. Trimming stripped 4 bases from V and 4 bases from J, with 10 bases between. The germline V gene encodes CDR1 MDHEN and CDR2 SYDVKM. As DNA, the CDR3 is TGTGCCAGCAGTTCGGAGATGGGCTATGGCTACACCTTC. This encodes CASSSEMGYGYTF.

This clone was observed a few times. This chain links TRBV4-3 with TRBJ1-1, with D possibly TRBD1 on 5 matching bases. The V and J ends lost 0 bases and 1 base respectively, with 12 bases between them. Germline V gives CDR1 LGHNA, CDR2 YSLEER. CDR3 length: 16 residues. The CDR3 DNA reads as TGCGCCAGCAGCCAAGATCTTGGGAGGGGGAACACTGAAGCTTTCTTT. This gives the protein CASSQDLGRGNTEAFF.

This clone was counted only a few times. This chain uses TRBV7-6 with TRBJ2-1, with TRBD2 matching 11 bases. The germline gives CDR1 SGHVS, CDR2 FNYEAQ. The J segment lost 2 bases and the V segment lost 3 bases, leaving 3 bases of the junction unmatched. The CDR3 runs to 16 residues. CDR3 sequence reads: CASSLGTSGTYNEQFF. The CDR3 nucleotides read TGTGCCAGCAGCTTGGGGACTAGCGGAACCTACAATGAGCAGTTCTTC.

This clone was observed a handful of times. Other DNA sequences in the sample encode the same CDR3. V is TRBV4-3 and J is TRBJ1-2, with D tentatively TRBD1 (6 bases). The V end was cut by 0 bases, the J end by 3 bases, with 11 bases between. Germline assignment: CDR1 LGHNA and CDR2 YSLEER. There are 15 residues in the CDR3. CDR3 in amino acids: CASSQDRGSYYGYTF. CDR3 DNA sequence: TGCGCCAGCAGCCAAGATAGGGGGTCTTACTATGGCTACACCTTC.

This clone was counted once. The chain couples TRBV21-1 to TRBJ2-7; the table gives TRBD2 as D, unverified against the DNA. TRBV21-1 is a documented pseudogene. The CDR3 sequence is 15 residues long. The CDR3 DNA reads as TGTGCCAGCAGCAAAGTAAGGACCTACGAGCGGGAGCAGTACTTC. Translation: CASSKVRTYEREQYF.